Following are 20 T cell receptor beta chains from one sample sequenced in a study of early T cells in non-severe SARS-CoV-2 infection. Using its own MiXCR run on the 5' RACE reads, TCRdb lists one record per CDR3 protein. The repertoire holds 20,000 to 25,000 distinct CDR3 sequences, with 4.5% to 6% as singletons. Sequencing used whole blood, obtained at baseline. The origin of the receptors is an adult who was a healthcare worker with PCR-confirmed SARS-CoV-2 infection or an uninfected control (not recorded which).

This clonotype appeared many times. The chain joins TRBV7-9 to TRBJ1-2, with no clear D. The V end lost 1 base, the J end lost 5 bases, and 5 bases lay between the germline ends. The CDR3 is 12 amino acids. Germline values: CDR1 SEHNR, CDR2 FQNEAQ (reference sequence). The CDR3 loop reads CASSLDAYGYTF. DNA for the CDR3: TGTGCCAGCAGCTTAGATGCTTATGGCTACACCTTC.

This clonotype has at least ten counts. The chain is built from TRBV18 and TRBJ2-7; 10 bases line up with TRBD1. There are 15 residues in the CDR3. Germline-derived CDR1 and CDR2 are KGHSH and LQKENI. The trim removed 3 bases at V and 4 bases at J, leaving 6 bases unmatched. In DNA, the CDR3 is TGTGCCAGCTCACCGGGACAGGGGAGGGGATACGAGCAGTACTTC. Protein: CASSPGQGRGYEQYF.

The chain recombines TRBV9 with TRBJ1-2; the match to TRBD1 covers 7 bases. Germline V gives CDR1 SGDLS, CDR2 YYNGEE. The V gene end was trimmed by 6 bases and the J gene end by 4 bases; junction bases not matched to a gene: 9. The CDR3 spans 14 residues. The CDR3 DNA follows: TGTGCCAGCAACCGACAGGGCCTTTCCTATGGCTACACCTTC. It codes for CASNRQGLSYGYTF.

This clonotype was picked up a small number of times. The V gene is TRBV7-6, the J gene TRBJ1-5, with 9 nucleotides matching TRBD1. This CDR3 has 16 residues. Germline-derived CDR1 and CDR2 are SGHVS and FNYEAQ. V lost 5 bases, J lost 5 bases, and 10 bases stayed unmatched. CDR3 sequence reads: CASSAEQGALDQPQHF. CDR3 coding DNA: TGTGCCAGCAGCGCCGAACAGGGGGCTTTGGATCAGCCCCAGCATTTT.

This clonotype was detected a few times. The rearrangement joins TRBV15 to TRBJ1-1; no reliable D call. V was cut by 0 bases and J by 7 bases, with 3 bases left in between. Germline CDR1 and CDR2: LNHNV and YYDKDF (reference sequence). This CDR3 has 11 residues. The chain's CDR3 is CATSRDSEAFF. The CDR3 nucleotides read TGTGCCACCAGCAGAGACAGTGAAGCTTTCTTT. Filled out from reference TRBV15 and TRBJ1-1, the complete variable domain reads DAMVIQNPRYQVTQFGKPVTLSCSQTLNHNVMYWYQQKSSQAPKLLFHYYDKDFNNEADTPDNFQSRRPNTSFCFLDIRSPGLGDTAMYLCATSRDSEAFFGQGTRLTVV.

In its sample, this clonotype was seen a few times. CDR3 amino acids: CSARDETSGGTSTDTQYF. DNA of the CDR3: TGCAGTGCTAGAGATGAGACTAGCGGGGGTACTAGCACAGATACGCAGTATTTT. The chain employs TRBV20-1 and TRBJ2-3; 12 bases agree with TRBD2. With 0 bases clipped from V and 0 bases from J, the junction kept 7 bases outside the gene matches. Germline loops: CDR1 DFQATT, CDR2 SNEGSKA (reference sequence). CDR3 length: 18 amino acids.

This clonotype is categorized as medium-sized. CDR3 protein: CASYPSGQTYEQYF. The CDR3 region has the DNA TGTGCCAGCTACCCCAGCGGACAGACCTACGAGCAGTACTTC. This chain connects TRBV12-3 or TRBV12-4 to TRBJ2-7; D possibly corresponds to TRBD1 (6 bases). The CDR3 is 14 residues long. V was pared by 8 bases and J by 2 bases, with 16 bases between.

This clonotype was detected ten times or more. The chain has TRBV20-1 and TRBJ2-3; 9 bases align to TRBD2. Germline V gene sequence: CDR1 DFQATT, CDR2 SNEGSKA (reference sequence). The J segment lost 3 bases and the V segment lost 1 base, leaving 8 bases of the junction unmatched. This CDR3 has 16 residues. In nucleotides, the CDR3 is TGCAGTGCTAGAGTACCAGCGGGGGGCGGGACAGATACGCAGTATTTT. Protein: CSARVPAGGGTDTQYF.

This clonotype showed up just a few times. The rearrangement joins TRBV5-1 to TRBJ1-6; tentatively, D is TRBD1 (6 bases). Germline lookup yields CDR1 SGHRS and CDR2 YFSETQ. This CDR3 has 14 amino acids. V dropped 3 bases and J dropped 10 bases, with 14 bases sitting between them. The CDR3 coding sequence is TGCGCCAGCAGCTGGGGGGACAACACATCACCCCTCCACTTT. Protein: CASSWGDNTSPLHF. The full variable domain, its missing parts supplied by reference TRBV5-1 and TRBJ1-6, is KAGVTQTPRYLIKTRGQQVTLSCSPISGHRSVSWYQQTPGQGLQFLFEYFSETQRNKGNFPGRFSGRQFSNSRSEMNVSTLELGDSALYLCASSWGDNTSPLHFGNGTRLTVT.

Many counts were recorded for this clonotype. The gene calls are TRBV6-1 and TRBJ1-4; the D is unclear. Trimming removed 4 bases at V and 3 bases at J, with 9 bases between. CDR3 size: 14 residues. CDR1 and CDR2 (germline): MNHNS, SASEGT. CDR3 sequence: CASSGGRANEKLFF. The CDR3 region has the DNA TGTGCCAGCAGTGGGGGAAGGGCTAATGAAAAACTGTTTTTT.

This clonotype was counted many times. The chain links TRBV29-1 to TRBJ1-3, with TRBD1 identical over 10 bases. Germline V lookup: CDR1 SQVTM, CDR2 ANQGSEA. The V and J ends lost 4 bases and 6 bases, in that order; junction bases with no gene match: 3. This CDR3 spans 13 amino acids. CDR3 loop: CSVVRQGANTIYF. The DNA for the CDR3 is TGCAGCGTTGTTCGACAGGGGGCAAACACCATATATTTT.

CDR3 residues: CASSSRGPNQPQHF. The CDR3, as DNA: TGTGCCAGCAGTTCTCGGGGGCCTAATCAGCCCCAGCATTTT. The chain has TRBV7-9 and TRBJ1-5, with a weak D call TRBD1 (6 bases). Germline CDR1 reads SEHNR; CDR2 reads FQNEAQ (reference sequence). The CDR3 contains 14 residues. V gave up 6 bases and J gave up 4 bases, with 13 bases separating them.

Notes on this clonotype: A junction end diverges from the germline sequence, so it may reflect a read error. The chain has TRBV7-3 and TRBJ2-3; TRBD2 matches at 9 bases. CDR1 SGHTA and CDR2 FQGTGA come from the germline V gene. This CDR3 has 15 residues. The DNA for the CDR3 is TGCACTAGGGTGACTAGCGGAACTAGCACAGATACGCAGTATTTT. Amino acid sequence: CTRVTSGTSTDTQYF.

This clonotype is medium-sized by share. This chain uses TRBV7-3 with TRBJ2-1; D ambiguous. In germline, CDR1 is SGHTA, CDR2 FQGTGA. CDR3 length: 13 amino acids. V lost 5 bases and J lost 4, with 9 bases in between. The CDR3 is CASSPSAYNEQFF. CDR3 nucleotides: TGTGCCAGCAGCCCCTCAGCTTACAATGAGCAGTTCTTC.

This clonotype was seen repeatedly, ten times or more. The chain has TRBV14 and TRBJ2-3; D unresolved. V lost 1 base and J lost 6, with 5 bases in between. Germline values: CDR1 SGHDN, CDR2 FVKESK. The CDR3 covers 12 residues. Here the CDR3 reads CASSQGGDTQYF. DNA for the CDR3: TGTGCCAGCAGCCAAGGTGGCGATACGCAGTATTTT.

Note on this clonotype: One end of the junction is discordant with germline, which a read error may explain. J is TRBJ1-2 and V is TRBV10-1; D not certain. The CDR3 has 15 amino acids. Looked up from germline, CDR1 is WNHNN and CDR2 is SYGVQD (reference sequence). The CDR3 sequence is CASNESAREIEGYTF. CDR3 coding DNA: TGCGCCAGCAATGAGTCTGCAAGGGAAATAGAGGGCTACACCTTC.

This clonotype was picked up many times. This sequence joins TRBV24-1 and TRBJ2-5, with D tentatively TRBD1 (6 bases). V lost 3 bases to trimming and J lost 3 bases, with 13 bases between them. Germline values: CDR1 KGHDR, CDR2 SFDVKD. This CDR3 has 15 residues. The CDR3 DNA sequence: TGTGCCACCAGTGATCCGACGGACAGAAAAGAGACCCAGTACTTC. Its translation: CATSDPTDRKETQYF.

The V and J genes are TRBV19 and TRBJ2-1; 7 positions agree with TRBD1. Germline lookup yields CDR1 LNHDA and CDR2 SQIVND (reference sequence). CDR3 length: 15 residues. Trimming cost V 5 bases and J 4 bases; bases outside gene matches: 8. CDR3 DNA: TGTGCCAGTAGTGCCAAAAGGACAGGATACAATGAGCAGTTCTTC. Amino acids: CASSAKRTGYNEQFF.

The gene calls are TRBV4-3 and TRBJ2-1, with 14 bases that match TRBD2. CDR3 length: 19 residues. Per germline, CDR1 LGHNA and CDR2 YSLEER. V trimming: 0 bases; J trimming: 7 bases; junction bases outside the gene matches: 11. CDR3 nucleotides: TGCGCCAGCAGCCAAGAGTCTCCAGGGACTAGCGGGGGAAATAATGAGCAGTTCTTC. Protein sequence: CASSQESPGTSGGNNEQFF.

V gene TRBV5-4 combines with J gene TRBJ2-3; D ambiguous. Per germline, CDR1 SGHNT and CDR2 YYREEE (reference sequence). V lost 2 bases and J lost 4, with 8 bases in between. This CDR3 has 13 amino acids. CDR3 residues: CASSLRNPDTQYF. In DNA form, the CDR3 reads TGTGCCAGCAGCTTACGAAACCCAGATACGCAGTATTTT. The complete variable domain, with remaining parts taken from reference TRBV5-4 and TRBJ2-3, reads ETGVTQSPTHLIKTRGQQVTLRCSSQSGHNTVSWYQQALGQGPQFIFQYYREEENGRGNFPPRFSGLQFPNYSSELNVNALELDDSALYLCASSLRNPDTQYFGPGTRLTVL.